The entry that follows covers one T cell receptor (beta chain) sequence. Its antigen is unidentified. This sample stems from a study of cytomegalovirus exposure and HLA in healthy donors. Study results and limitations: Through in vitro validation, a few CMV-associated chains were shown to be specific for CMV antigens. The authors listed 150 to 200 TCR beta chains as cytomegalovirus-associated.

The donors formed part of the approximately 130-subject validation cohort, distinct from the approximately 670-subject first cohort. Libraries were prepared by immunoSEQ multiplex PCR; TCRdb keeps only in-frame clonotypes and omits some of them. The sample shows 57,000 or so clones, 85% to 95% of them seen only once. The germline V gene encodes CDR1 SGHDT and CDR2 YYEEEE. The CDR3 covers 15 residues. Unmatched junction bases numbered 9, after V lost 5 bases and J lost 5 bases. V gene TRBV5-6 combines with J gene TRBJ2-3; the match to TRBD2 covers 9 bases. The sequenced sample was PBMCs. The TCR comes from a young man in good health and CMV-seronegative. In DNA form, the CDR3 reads TGTGCCAGCAGGTTCCTAGCGGGGACGGGAGATACGCAGTATTTT. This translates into CASRFLAGTGDTQYF.